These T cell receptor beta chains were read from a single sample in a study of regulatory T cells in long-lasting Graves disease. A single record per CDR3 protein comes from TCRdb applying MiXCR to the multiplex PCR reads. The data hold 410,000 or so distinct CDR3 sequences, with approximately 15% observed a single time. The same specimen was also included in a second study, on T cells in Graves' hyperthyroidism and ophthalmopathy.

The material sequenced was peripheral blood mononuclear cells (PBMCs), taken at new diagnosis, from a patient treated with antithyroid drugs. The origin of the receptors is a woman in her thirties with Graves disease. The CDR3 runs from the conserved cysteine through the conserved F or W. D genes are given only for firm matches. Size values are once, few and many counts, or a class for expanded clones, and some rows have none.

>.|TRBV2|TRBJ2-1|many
TGTGCCAGCAGTGTCGGTTTAGGCTACAATGAGCAGTTCTTC
CASSVGLGYNEQFF
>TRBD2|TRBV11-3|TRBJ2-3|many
TGTGCCAGCAGGCTTACCCCCATAGCGGGAGGAGGAGATACGCAGTATTTT
CASRLTPIAGGGDTQYF
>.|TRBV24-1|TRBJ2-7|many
TGTGCCACCAGTGAATCAGGCCTCTACGAGCAGTACTTC
CATSESGLYEQYF
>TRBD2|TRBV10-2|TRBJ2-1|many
TGCGCCAGCAGTGTGCTAGCGGCCCCCTACAATGAGCAGTTCTTC
CASSVLAAPYNEQFF
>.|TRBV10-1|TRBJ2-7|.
TGCGCCAGCAGTGATCGGAGTGGACCGAAAGCCGAGCAGTACTTC
CASSDRSGPKAEQYF
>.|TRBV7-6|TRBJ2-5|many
TGTGCCAGCAGCCCTCGGGACTCCGACTACAAAGAGACCCAGTACTTC
CASSPRDSDYKETQYF
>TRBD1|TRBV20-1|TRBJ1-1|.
TGCAGTGCTAGAGATTGGCGTCAGGGGGCCGCTGAAGCTTTCTTT
CSARDWRQGAAEAFF
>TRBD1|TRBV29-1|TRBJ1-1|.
TGCAGCGTTGCCAGACAGGGGCAAAACACTGAAGCTTTCTTT
CSVARQGQNTEAFF
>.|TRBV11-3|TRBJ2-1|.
TGTGCCAGCAGCTTAGTTGGCGGGGCCTACAATGAGCAGTTCTTC
CASSLVGGAYNEQFF
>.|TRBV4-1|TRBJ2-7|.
TGCGCCAGCAGCCAAGCTAGGGGCAGCACCTACGAGCAGTACTTC
CASSQARGSTYEQYF
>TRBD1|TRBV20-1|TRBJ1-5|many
TGCAGTGCTAGGGAGGCCCACAGGGGGGCTGACAATCAGCCCCAGCATTTT
CSAREAHRGADNQPQHF
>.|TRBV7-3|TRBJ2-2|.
TGTGCCAGCAGCCCCGAGGGGTCCGGGGAGCTGTTTTTT
CASSPEGSGELFF
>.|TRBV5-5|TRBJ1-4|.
TGTGCCAGCAGCTTCGGAGGGGAAAAACTGTTTTTT
CASSFGGEKLFF
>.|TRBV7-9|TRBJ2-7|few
TGTGCCAGCAGCTTAGAGTTTAAGTACGAGCAGTACTTC
CASSLEFKYEQYF
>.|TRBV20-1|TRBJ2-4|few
TGCAGTGCTAGAGATACGGGGGCAGCAGCCAAAAACATTCAGTACTTC
CSARDTGAAAKNIQYF
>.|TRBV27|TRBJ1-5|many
TGTGCCAGCAGTTTATCAGGGGCAGGGGCTCAGCCCCAGCATTTT
CASSLSGAGAQPQHF
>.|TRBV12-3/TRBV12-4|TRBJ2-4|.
TGTGCCAGCAGTCCAAGAAACATTCAGTACTTC
CASSPRNIQYF
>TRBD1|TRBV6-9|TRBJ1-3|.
TGTGCCAGCAGTTACGACAGGGGGTTACTCTCTGGAAACACCATATATTTT
CASSYDRGLLSGNTIYF
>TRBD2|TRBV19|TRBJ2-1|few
TGTGCCAGTGGGGTAGCGGGAGGGGGAAATGAGCAGTTCTTC
CASGVAGGGNEQFF
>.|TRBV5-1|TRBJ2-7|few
TGCGCCGGCAGCTACGCAGGGGAGGATAGCGAGCAGTACTTC
CAGSYAGEDSEQYF
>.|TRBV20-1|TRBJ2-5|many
TGCAGTGCGCTACCCGGGACAAAGTCCCCCCAGTACTTC
CSALPGTKSPQYF
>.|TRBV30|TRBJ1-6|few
TGTGCCTGGACTGAAGGGACACGGACTTATAATTCACCCCTCCACTTT
CAWTEGTRTYNSPLHF
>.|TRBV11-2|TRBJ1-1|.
.
CASSFYICSAPDGGRNTEAFF
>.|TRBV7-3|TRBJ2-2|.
TGTGCCAGCAGCACCCCGGGACTGAACACCGGGGAGCTGTTTTTT
CASSTPGLNTGELFF
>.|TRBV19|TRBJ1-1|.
TGTGCCAGTAGTAAGTATTTAATAGGTACCCTAAAGAACACTGAAGCTTTCTTT
CASSKYLIGTLKNTEAFF
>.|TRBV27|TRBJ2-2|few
TGTGCCAGCACCCTTTTCCCGAACACCGGGGAGCTGTTTTTT
CASTLFPNTGELFF
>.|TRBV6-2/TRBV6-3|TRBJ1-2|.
TGTGCCAGCAGTTACGGGGTCCCCCTCTATGGCTACACCTTC
CASSYGVPLYGYTF
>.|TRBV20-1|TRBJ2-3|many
TGCAGTGGGCAGAGCACAGATACGCAGTATTTT
CSGQSTDTQYF
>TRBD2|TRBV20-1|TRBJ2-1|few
TGCAGTGCTAGTCATGGACTAGTCTCCTACAATGAGCAGTTCTTC
CSASHGLVSYNEQFF
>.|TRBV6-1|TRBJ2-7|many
TGTGCCAGCGCAATAGCGGCCACCTACGAGCAGTACTTC
CASAIAATYEQYF
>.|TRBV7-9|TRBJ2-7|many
TGTGCCAGCAGCTCCCCGGGCCCTTTTGACCGGGACCAATCCTACGAGCAGTACTTC
CASSSPGPFDRDQSYEQYF
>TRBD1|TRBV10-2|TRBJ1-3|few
TGCGCCAGCAGTGACTCGGGACAGTATGGAAACACCATATATTTT
CASSDSGQYGNTIYF
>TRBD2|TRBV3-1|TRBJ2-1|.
TGTGCCAGCAGCCAGACTAGCGGGACCATAACCAATGAGCAGTTCTTC
CASSQTSGTITNEQFF
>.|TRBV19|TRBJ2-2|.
TGTGCCAGTAGTATGTACCTAGCGTCCCCTAACACCGGGGAGCTGTTTTTT
CASSMYLASPNTGELFF
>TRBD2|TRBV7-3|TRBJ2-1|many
TGTGCCAGCAGCCTGACCGGGACTACATACAATGAGCAGTTCTTC
CASSLTGTTYNEQFF
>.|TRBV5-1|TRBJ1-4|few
TGCGCCAGCAGCACCCGGGAAGCTGAAAAACTGTTTTTT
CASSTREAEKLFF
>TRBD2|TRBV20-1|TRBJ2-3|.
TGCAGTGCTAGCGGAGGACTAGCGGGAGGTTTGGATGCGCAGTATTTT
CSASGGLAGGLDAQYF
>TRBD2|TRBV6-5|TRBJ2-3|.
TGTGCCAGCAGTTACGTCCCAGCGGGATCAACAGATACGCAGTATTTT
CASSYVPAGSTDTQYF
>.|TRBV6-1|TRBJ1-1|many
TGTGCCAGCAGTGAAAATGCAGGGGAATTCGCTGAAGCTTTCTTT
CASSENAGEFAEAFF
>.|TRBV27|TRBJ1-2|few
TGTGCCAGCAGTTTCCTACCCGGGGGGTATGGCTACACCTTC
CASSFLPGGYGYTF
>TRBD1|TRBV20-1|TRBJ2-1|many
TGCAGTGCTAGTGCCGGGACAGAGATCTACAATGAGCAGTTCTTC
CSASAGTEIYNEQFF